This T cell receptor (beta chain) was sequenced in a study of Graves' ophthalmopathy and Graves' hyperthyroidism. Amplification from RNA transcripts yielded the TCR beta CDR3 regions. The workflow started with a first-round RT-PCR run with HTBI primers and then moved on to a second-round multiplex PCR. TCRdb redid the calling of the multiplex PCR reads with MiXCR, one entry per CDR3 protein. The table shows around 520,000 distinct CDR3 sequences, with approximately 37% occurring only once. Between the trimmed V and J ends, which lost 0 bases and 6 bases, there was a span of 12 bases. The germline gives CDR1 SGHTA, CDR2 FQGNSA. This CDR3 has 16 residues. This clonotype was seen ten or more times. Recruitment covered hyperthyroidism patients aged 18 to 65 whose new diagnosis was of under 2 months' duration. Clinical symptoms and serum thyroxine were used for diagnosis; TRAb, thyroid ultrasound and orbital computed tomography were also relied on.

The rearrangement uses TRBV7-2 and TRBJ1-6, with TRBD1 as a possible D gene (5 bases). Sequenced: peripheral blood or thyroid tissue (not recorded which). This sequence originates from an adult man with Graves' hyperthyroidism. CDR3 sequence (DNA): TGTGCCAGCAGCTTAGCGGACCACAGGCGTAATTCACCCCTCCACTTT. It is translated as CASSLADHRRNSPLHF.